This T cell receptor beta chain was observed in a study of Graves' ophthalmopathy and Graves' hyperthyroidism. This clonotype came up a few times. Its specificity is unknown. Scientists amplified the TCR beta CDR3 regions from RNA transcripts. After a first-round RT-PCR with HTBI primers, a second-round multiplex PCR was run. TCRdb ran MiXCR on the multiplex PCR reads and lists one entry per CDR3 protein. In the table there are some 750,000 distinct CDR3 sequences, around 40% of which are singletons. CDR1 LNHNV and CDR2 YYDKDF come from the germline V gene (reference sequence). V lost 3 bases to trimming and J lost 12 bases, with 17 bases between them. CDR3 length: 13 amino acids. Broader study findings: As the model predicted ophthalmopathy progression, it achieved a sensitivity of 70.59% and a specificity of 72.22%.

The sample comprised peripheral blood. This sequence was found in an adult man with Graves' ophthalmopathy. This chain joins TRBV15 and TRBJ1-1; no definite D call. The CDR3 DNA sequence: TGTGCCACCAGCAGCGGACCCCTTACCCATCCTTTCTTT. Translating gives CATSSGPLTHPFF.